This T cell receptor (beta chain) was obtained from a study of blood T cell repertoires in COVID-19. Overall study context: The origin of the acute and convalescent COVID-19 samples was the United States, Italy and Spain. PBMCs, B-cell-depleted T cells, or T cells were the source of the cDNA or gDNA that made up the material.

Original processing notes: Nucleated cell number was recorded as an estimate derived from reference gene primer amplification. The assay was immunoSEQ multiplex PCR, and TCRdb's table has in-frame clones only and misses some. V, J and clone size are taken as reported in that table, and D and trimming were inferred from the DNA itself. Here the sample spans 200,000 to 300,000 clones, around 84% being singletons. V lost 7 bases and J lost 5; bases outside the gene matches: 12. The germline V gene has CDR1 MNHEY and CDR2 SMNVEV (reference sequence). This CDR3 contains 15 residues. V and J are TRBV27 and TRBJ2-5, with TRBD1 identical over 8 bases. Input material: peripheral blood. The clonotype was recovered from a man aged 55 to 69 with acute or convalescent COVID-19. CDR3 amino acids: CASISYGAGGETQYF. The CDR3 region has the DNA TGTGCCAGCATTTCTTACGGGGCAGGGGGCGAGACCCAGTACTTC.